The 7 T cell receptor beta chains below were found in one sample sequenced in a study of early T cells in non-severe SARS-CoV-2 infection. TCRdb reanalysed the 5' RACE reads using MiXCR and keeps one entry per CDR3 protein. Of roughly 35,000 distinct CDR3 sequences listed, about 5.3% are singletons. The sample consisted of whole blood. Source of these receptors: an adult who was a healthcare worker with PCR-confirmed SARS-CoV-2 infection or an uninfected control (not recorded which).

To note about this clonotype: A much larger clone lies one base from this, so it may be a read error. In nucleotides, the CDR3 is TGTGCCAGCAGTTTCTTGTGCCGTAGCACAGATACGCAGTATTTT. Amino acids: CASSFLCRSTDTQYF. The chain joins TRBV27 to TRBJ2-3; no clear D gene. The ends were cut back, 3 bases at V and 0 bases at J, with 10 bases in the middle. The germline CDR1 and CDR2 sequences are MNHEY and SMNVEV (reference sequence). This CDR3 has 15 residues.

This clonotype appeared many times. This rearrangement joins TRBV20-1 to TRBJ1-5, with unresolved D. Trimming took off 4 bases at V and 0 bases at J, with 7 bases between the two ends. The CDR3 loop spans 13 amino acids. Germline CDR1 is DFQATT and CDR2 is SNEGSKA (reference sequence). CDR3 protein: CSATGDSNQPQHF. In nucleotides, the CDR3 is TGCAGTGCTACCGGGGATAGCAATCAGCCCCAGCATTTT.

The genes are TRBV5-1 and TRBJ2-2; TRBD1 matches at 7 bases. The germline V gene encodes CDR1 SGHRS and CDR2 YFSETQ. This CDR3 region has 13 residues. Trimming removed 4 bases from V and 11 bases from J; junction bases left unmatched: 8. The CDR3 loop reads CASSRDRQGELFF. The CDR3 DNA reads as TGCGCCAGCAGCCGGGACCGACAGGGAGAGCTGTTTTTT.

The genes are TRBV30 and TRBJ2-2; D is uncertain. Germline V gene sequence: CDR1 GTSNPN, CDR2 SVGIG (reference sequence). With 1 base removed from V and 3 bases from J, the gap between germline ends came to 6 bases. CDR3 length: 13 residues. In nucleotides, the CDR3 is TGTGCCTGGAGTGAAAGGGACACCGGGGAGCTGTTTTTT. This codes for CAWSERDTGELFF.

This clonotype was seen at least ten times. The CDR3 here is CASSLDGPLDEQFF. CDR3 nucleotides: TGTGCCAGCAGCTTAGATGGCCCCCTAGATGAGCAGTTCTTC. V usage is TRBV7-8 and J usage is TRBJ2-1; no definite D call. This CDR3 has 14 amino acids. Germline V gene data show CDR1 as SGHVS and CDR2 as FQNEAQ. Between the trimmed V and J ends, which lost 1 base and 8 bases, there was a span of 12 bases.

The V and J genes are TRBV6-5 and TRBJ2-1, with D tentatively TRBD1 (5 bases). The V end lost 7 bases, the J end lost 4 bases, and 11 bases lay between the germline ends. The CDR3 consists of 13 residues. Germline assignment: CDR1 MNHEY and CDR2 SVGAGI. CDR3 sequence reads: CASTQGPYNEQFF. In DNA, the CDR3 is TGTGCCAGCACGCAGGGCCCTTACAATGAGCAGTTCTTC.

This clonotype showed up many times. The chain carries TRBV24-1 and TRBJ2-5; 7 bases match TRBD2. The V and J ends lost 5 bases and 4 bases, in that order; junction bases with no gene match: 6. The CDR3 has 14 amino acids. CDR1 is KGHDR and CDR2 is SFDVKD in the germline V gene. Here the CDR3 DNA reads TGTGCCACCAGTGCTCACGGGAGGTCAGAGACCCAGTACTTC. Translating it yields CATSAHGRSETQYF.